Described below is a single TCR beta chain sequence and its context. The source of the sample is a study of technical replicates of blood from a few donors. Assay: immunoSEQ multiplex PCR; the TCRdb copy retains only in-frame clones and omits some. Among about 73,000 clones listed, roughly 93% were seen once. Germline CDR1 and CDR2: LNHDA and SQIVND (reference sequence). The CDR3 length is 15 residues. Trimming removed 3 bases at V and 1 base at J, with 9 bases between. The sequenced sample was T cells isolated from PBMCs. This sequence originates from a human donor in good health. This chain links TRBV19 with TRBJ2-2; possibly TRBD2 for D (6 bases). CDR3 protein: CASSILGGNTGELFF. The CDR3 DNA sequence: TGTGCCAGTAGTATTTTGGGGGGGAACACCGGGGAGCTGTTTTTT.